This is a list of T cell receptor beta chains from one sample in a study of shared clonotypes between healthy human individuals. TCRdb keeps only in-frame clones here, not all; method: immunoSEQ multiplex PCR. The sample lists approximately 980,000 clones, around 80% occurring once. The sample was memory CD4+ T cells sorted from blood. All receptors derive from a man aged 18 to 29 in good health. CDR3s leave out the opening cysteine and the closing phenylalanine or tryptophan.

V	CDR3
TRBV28	ASSRTALEQY
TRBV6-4	ASSGWTASSGNTIY
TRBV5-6	ASSLVQVNPYEQY
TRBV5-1	ASSLAGAGAHEQY
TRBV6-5	ASSYLTGTH
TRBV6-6	ASSYTRGSGNTEAF
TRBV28	ASSLFVVAGYGYT
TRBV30	AWSGAGEDGYT
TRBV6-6	ASLTSTGTQY
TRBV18	ASSPLGAGTGTFHEQY
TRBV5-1	ASSEATNEKLF
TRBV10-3	AIREGQGNSPLH
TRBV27	ASSLSGVSPLH
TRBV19	ASSSSGRALTDTQY
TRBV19	ASRVGSNSNQPQH
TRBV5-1	ASSLLGQGKGEKLF
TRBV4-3	ASSQDIPVFPKTGGYT
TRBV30	AWSVHPSGTDNEQF
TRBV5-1	ASSLSGSSYEQY
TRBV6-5	ASSSVGDLAF
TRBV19	ASSIPGGQGYT
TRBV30	AWGQVLGEQY
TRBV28	ASSSGGSNQPQH
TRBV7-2	ASSLGLGQGVTEAF
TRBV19	ASSISVNTEAF
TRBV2	ASSAQGTYEQY
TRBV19	ASSIGGYTEAF
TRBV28	ASSPPLSYSNQPQH
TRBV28	ASRLDISPNQPQH
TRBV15	ATSTEGRGDSPLH
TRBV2	ASRRDRGSEKLF
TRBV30	AWSVRDSSYEQY
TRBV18	ASSPQQARGDTIY
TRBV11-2	ASSSRGRYEQY
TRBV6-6	ASSSGAYEQY
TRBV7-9	ASSLLGTSDWEQF
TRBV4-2	ASSQVGQGVTYT
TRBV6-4	ASSVLGGNEQF
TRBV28	ASSLTQPNTEAF
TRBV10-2	ASSGRTVSYGYT
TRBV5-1	ASSLGGVDTGELF
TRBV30	AWIGGRSEAF
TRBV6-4	ASSGGGEGWSLVTEAF
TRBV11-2	ASNRLGGLLSGANVLT
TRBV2	ASSWTGRVEQY
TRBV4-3	ASSQDDVKMNTEAF
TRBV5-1	ASSSGLAGLAYEQY
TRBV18	ASSPPGTGIYEQY